This TCR beta chain was identified during a study of post-analysis software for immune sequencing data. The wider study: Included courses were relapsing-remitting and secondary progressive multiple sclerosis; progressive-relapsing multiple sclerosis was also included.

Findings and caveats of the study: Under the F measure, samples that were prepared in one batch clustered strongly together. Five or six TRBV segments were more frequent in patients than controls; TRBV5-6, TRBV5-1 and TRBV20-1 belonged to this group. Controls significantly exceeded multiple sclerosis patients in normalized Chao1 diversity.

Unique molecular identifiers were built into the TCR beta cDNA libraries. Input of 1 to 10 million T cells yielded 450,000 to 550,000 cDNA molecules. TCRdb re-called the PCR reads through MiXCR, storing one row per CDR3 protein. The table lists some 260,000 distinct CDR3 sequences, 35% to 40% of them singletons, with around 4.7% in the top ten. This clonotype was counted many times. Its cognate antigen is unknown. The V end was cut by 0 bases, the J end by 4 bases, with 4 bases between. Germline lookup yields CDR1 MNHEY and CDR2 SVGAGI. CDR3 length: 14 residues. The sample was blood. The genes are TRBV6-5 and TRBJ1-6; D unclear. This receptor was identified in a girl aged 10-17 years with multiple sclerosis. CDR3 nucleotides: TGTGCCAGCAGTTACTCGGGATATAATTCACCCCTCCACTTT. It codes for CASSYSGYNSPLHF.